A single sample is the source of the 15 T cell receptor beta chains below, sequenced in a study of cytomegalovirus exposure and HLA in healthy donors. The study ran its PCR with 60 Vbeta and 13 Jbeta primers. The table came from immunoSEQ multiplex PCR; TCRdb's copy has only in-frame clones and leaves some out. The profile shows 110,000 to 150,000 clones, around 80% of them singletons. Sequencing was carried out using PBMCs. These receptors were taken from a male donor in good health and CMV-seronegative.

The J gene is TRBJ1-2, the V gene TRBV28; 8 positions agree with TRBD1. Trimming removed 5 bases from V and 7 bases from J; junction bases left unmatched: 6. Germline lookup yields CDR1 MDHEN and CDR2 SYDVKM. This CDR3 has 13 residues. The CDR3 nucleotides are TGTGCCAGCAGTAGCGCCGGGACAGGTGGCTACACCTTC. Amino acids: CASSSAGTGGYTF.

The chain has TRBV18 and TRBJ2-5, with D maybe TRBD2 (6 bases). Germline CDR1 is KGHSH and CDR2 is LQKENI. The CDR3 consists of 14 residues. Trimming pared 2 bases from V and 4 bases from J, leaving 11 bases between. CDR3 amino acids: CASSPGGSPETQYF. CDR3 DNA sequence: TGTGCCAGCTCACCAGGAGGGAGCCCAGAGACCCAGTACTTC.

The chain recombines TRBV9 with TRBJ1-2; TRBD1 matches 7 bases. Per the germline V gene, CDR1 is SGDLS and CDR2 is YYNGEE. The V segment lost 5 bases and the J segment 4 bases; nucleotides outside the gene matches: 8. The CDR3 consists of 14 residues. The CDR3 spells CASRSGTAVYGYTF. The CDR3 nucleotides are TGTGCCAGCAGATCCGGGACAGCGGTCTATGGCTACACCTTC.

V usage is TRBV5-1 and J usage is TRBJ2-2; no firm D call. V was trimmed by 0 bases and J by 4 bases, leaving 7 bases between them. This CDR3 region has 14 residues. CDR1 SGHRS and CDR2 YFSETQ come from the germline V gene. For the CDR3, the DNA is TGCGCCAGCAGCTTGGACACAACCACCGGGGAGCTGTTTTTT. Its protein is CASSLDTTTGELFF.

CDR3 coding DNA: TGCGCCAGCAGCATGTTCGGCACCGGGGAGCTGTTTTTT. It is translated as CASSMFGTGELFF. V gene TRBV5-1 combines with J gene TRBJ2-2; D is undetermined. The germline gives CDR1 SGHRS, CDR2 YFSETQ. Deletions cut 4 bases from V and 4 bases from J, with 8 bases between. The CDR3 covers 13 residues.

This chain links TRBV6-6 with TRBJ1-1; tentative D call: TRBD1 (5 bases). The CDR3 has 12 amino acids. V was cut by 6 bases and J by 8 bases, with 13 bases left in between. Germline CDR1 and CDR2: MNHNY and SVGAGI (reference sequence). CDR3 loop: CASSPPWGEAFF. DNA of the CDR3: TGTGCCAGCAGCCCCCCTTGGGGCGAAGCTTTCTTT.

V is TRBV9 and J is TRBJ2-1; TRBD2 matches 15 bases. Looked up from germline, CDR1 is SGDLS and CDR2 is YYNGEE. The V and J ends lost 0 bases and 8 bases, in that order; junction bases with no gene match: 9. The CDR3 is 18 amino acids. The chain's CDR3 is CASSVESTGTSGGYEQFF. The CDR3 DNA is TGTGCCAGCAGCGTAGAGTCTACCGGGACTAGCGGGGGGTATGAGCAGTTCTTC.

The chain joins TRBV27 to TRBJ2-7; D might be TRBD1 (6 bases). The germline V gene has CDR1 MNHEY and CDR2 SMNVEV (reference sequence). This CDR3 is built from 14 residues. The ends were cut back, 5 bases at V and 4 bases at J, with 15 bases in the middle. For the CDR3, the DNA is TGTGCCAGCAGTAGGGAGACAGGAGGTTACGAGCAGTACTTC. Encoded protein: CASSRETGGYEQYF.

V and J are TRBV6-4 and TRBJ1-1; 7 bases match TRBD1. Trimming at V came to 2 bases and at J to 5 bases, leaving 5 bases not matched to a gene. The germline CDR1 and CDR2 sequences are MRHNA and SNTAGT. The CDR3 has 14 residues. The CDR3 is CASSDGNRGTEAFF. The DNA for the CDR3 is TGTGCCAGCAGTGACGGAAACAGGGGAACTGAAGCTTTCTTT.

The rearrangement links TRBV5-6 to TRBJ2-7, with TRBD1 identical over 7 bases. Germline lookup yields CDR1 SGHDT and CDR2 YYEEEE. V lost 4 bases to trimming and J lost 6 bases; unmatched junction nucleotides: 10. This CDR3 contains 14 residues. In nucleotides, the CDR3 is TGTGCCAGCAGCCCGGGACAGTGGGGCGCCGAGCAGTACTTC. This codes for CASSPGQWGAEQYF.

The chain is built from TRBV4-1 and TRBJ1-5; tentative D call: TRBD1 (5 bases). Per germline, CDR1 MGHRA and CDR2 YSYEKL. Deletions cut 4 bases from V and 7 bases from J, with 11 bases between. This CDR3 is built from 13 residues. CDR3 coding DNA: TGCGCCAGCAGCCGCCCGGGGGAGCAGCCCCAGCATTTT. It specifies CASSRPGEQPQHF.

The CDR3 loop is CATSRDDRSPFDFF. CDR3 in DNA: TGTGCCACCAGCAGAGACGACAGGTCCCCTTTTGATTTCTTT. The chain has TRBV15 and TRBJ1-1, with D perhaps matching TRBD1 (6 bases). V was cut by 0 bases and J by 13 bases, with 18 bases left in between. The V gene's germline CDR1 is LNHNV and CDR2 YYDKDF (reference sequence). CDR3 length: 14 amino acids.

Here the CDR3 reads CASSKTGVQGQPQHF. CDR3 nucleotides: TGTGCCAGCAGCAAGACAGGTGTCCAGGGTCAGCCCCAGCATTTT. This chain joins TRBV7-9 and TRBJ1-5, with D possibly being TRBD1 (6 bases). CDR3 size: 15 residues. V was trimmed by 5 bases and J by 6 bases, leaving 17 bases between them. Germline-derived CDR1 and CDR2 are SEHNR and FQNEAQ (reference sequence). The full variable domain, completed using reference TRBV7-9 and TRBJ1-5, is DTGVSQNPRHKITKRGQNVTFRCDPISEHNRLYWYRQTLGQGPEFLTYFQNEAQLEKSRLLSDRFSAERPKGSFSTLEIQRTEQGDSAMYLCASSKTGVQGQPQHFGDGTRLSIL.

This clone turned up a few times. This rearrangement joins TRBV4-3 to TRBJ1-2; 8 bases line up with TRBD1. CDR3 length: 15 amino acids. The germline V gene has CDR1 LGHNA and CDR2 YSLEER. V lost 1 base and J lost 4; bases outside the gene matches: 5. The chain's CDR3 is CASSQAGGAGYGYTF. CDR3 sequence (DNA): TGCGCCAGCAGCCAAGCAGGGGGCGCAGGCTATGGCTACACCTTC.

As concerns this clone: This same CDR3 is encoded by further DNA sequences in the sample. The rearrangement links TRBV27 to TRBJ2-5; no definite D call. The CDR3 is made up of 12 amino acids. CDR1 MNHEY and CDR2 SMNVEV come from the germline V gene (reference sequence). V lost 3 bases, J lost 7 bases, and 9 bases lay in between. Written as DNA, the CDR3 is TGTGCCAGCAGTTTTCGGAGTGGGACCCAGTACTTC. It specifies CASSFRSGTQYF.